These T cell receptor beta chains were read from a single sample in a study of blood T cell repertoires in COVID-19. Repertoires were generated with immunoSEQ multiplex PCR, while TCRdb's copy carries only in-frame clones and drops some. Here the sample spans around 250,000 clones, over 75% being singletons. The specimen sequenced was PBMCs or T cells enriched from blood (not recorded which). Receptors were obtained from a woman between 40 and 55 years old who had been exposed to COVID-19. Each CDR3 is given with its conserved first and last residue. The D gene is left open where the match is weak. A clone size is listed for some rows: how often the clone was seen (once, few, many), or a class if it is expanded.

TRBV20-1	.	.	TRBJ1-6	TGCAGTGCAAGTCCTTCTTTCGGGGTCAATTCACCCCTCCACTTT	CSASPSFGVNSPLHF
TRBV6-2/TRBV6-3	TRBD2	.	TRBJ2-7	TGTGCCAGCAGTTACGGACTAGCGGGGGGTATGAAGGACTACGAGCAGTACTTC	CASSYGLAGGMKDYEQYF
TRBV4-3	.	.	TRBJ1-4	TGCGCCAGCAGCCAAGAAAAGGCGGGGGTTCGTGAAAAACTGTTTTTT	CASSQEKAGVREKLFF
TRBV19	.	few	TRBJ2-7	TGTGCCAGTAGTATAGAGGTGGGATGGACTACTCGGGAGCAGTACTTC	CASSIEVGWTTREQYF
TRBV6-5	TRBD1	.	TRBJ1-1	TGTGCCAGCAGAGACAGGGGTGGGGAAGGCACTGAAGCTTTCTTT	CASRDRGGEGTEAFF
TRBV30	.	.	TRBJ1-2	TGTGCCTGGACAAGGGGTGACTATGGCTACACCTTC	CAWTRGDYGYTF
TRBV11-3	TRBD2	.	TRBJ2-1	TGTGCCAGCAGCTTAAGGGCAGGACTAGCGGGCCAGCAGTTCTTC	CASSLRAGLAGQQFF
TRBV30	.	.	TRBJ1-2	TGTGCCTGGAGGGACATTCCTGGCTACACCTTC	CAWRDIPGYTF
TRBV5-4	TRBD1	.	TRBJ1-1	TGTGCCAGCAGCTCCATTCGACAGGGCCTAGCGAACACTGAAGCTTTCTTT	CASSSIRQGLANTEAFF
TRBV23-1	.	.	TRBJ2-3	TGCGCCAGCACTTGCAGATTGCGGACAGATACGCAGTATTTT	CASTCRLRTDTQYF
TRBV6-1	.	.	TRBJ1-6	TGTGCCAGCACCCTCCCGGGGGATTCACCCCTCCACTTT	CASTLPGDSPLHF
TRBV6-5	.	.	TRBJ1-5	TGTGCCAGCAGTTACCCCGGAGGGTTTAGCAATCAGCCCCAGCATTTT	CASSYPGGFSNQPQHF
TRBV2	.	.	TRBJ1-1	TGTGCCAGCAGTGAATGGGCAGCGAACACTGAAGCTTTCTTT	CASSEWAANTEAFF
TRBV5-1	.	.	TRBJ1-4	TGCGCCAGCAGCTTGTACCCGCCGACAGGAGCAACTAATGAAAAACTGTTTTTT	CASSLYPPTGATNEKLFF